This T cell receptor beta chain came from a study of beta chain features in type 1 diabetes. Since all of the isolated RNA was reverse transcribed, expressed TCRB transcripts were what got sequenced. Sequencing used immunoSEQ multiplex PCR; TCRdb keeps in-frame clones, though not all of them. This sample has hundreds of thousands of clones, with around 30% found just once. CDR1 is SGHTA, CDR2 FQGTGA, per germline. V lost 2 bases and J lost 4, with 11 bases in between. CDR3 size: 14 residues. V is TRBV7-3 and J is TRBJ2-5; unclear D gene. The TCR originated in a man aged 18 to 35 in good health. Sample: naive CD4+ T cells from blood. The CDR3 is CASSLVGWGETQYF. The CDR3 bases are TGTGCCAGCAGCTTAGTCGGGTGGGGAGAGACCCAGTACTTC.